These T cell receptor beta chains were read from a single sample in a study of T cell responses to AZD1222 COVID-19 vaccine. Some clones are missing from TCRdb's copy, which holds only in-frame ones; the method was immunoSEQ multiplex PCR. The table has about 140,000 clones, 88% seen once. Material: peripheral blood, obtained 28 days after the second AZD1222 dose. The receptors derive from an adult who received the AZD1222 COVID-19 vaccine. The CDR3 runs from the conserved cysteine through the conserved F or W. D genes are given only for firm matches. For some rows the clone size is stated as once, few or many, or as a class when expanded; others skip it.

D	length	size	V	J	DNA	CDR3
.	15	.	TRBV5-6	TRBJ2-5	TGTGCCAGCAGCTTGGGCCTTCGGAGGACAGAGACCCAGTACTTC	CASSLGLRRTETQYF
.	16	.	TRBV7-9	TRBJ1-3	TGTGCCAGCAGCTTAGGGGCGGCGAAGGCTGGAAACACCATATATTTT	CASSLGAAKAGNTIYF
TRBD1	19	.	TRBV19	TRBJ1-1	TGTGCCAGTAGTATAGGGACAGGGCAGACCTTCACGGTAAACATTGAAGCTTTCTTT	CASSIGTGQTFTVNIEAFF
.	17	.	TRBV9	TRBJ2-3	TGTGCCAGCAGCCAGGGTCACCGATCAACCACTGCAAATACGCAGTATTTT	CASSQGHRSTTANTQYF
TRBD1	14	.	TRBV28	TRBJ1-6	TGTGCCAGCAGAACAGGACAGGGATTTACACCCCTCCACTTT	CASRTGQGFTPLHF
.	15	.	TRBV27	TRBJ1-5	TGTGCCAGCAGTTTGGAGGGGAGCAGCAATCAGCCCCAGCATTTT	CASSLEGSSNQPQHF
TRBD2	14	.	TRBV28	TRBJ2-5	TGTGCCAGCAGTCCCGGGGGGGGGACGGAGACCCAGTACTTC	CASSPGGGTETQYF
.	12	.	TRBV7-9	TRBJ1-1	TGTGCCAGCAGCAGTATGAACACTGAAGCTTTCTTT	CASSSMNTEAFF
TRBD1	17	.	TRBV27	TRBJ1-1	TGTGCCAGCAGTTTACAGGGGACAGGGGGCTTGTTCACTGAAGCTTTCTTT	CASSLQGTGGLFTEAFF
TRBD1	16	.	TRBV13	TRBJ2-7	TGTGCCAGCAGCTCTCCGGGACAGGGCAAGCGCTACGAGCAGTACTTC	CASSSPGQGKRYEQYF
.	12	.	TRBV6-1	TRBJ1-6	TGTGCCAGCAGTGAACTTGGGCAGGGGTCCCACTTT	CASSELGQGSHF
TRBD2	14	.	TRBV28	TRBJ2-3	TGTGCCAGCAGTTTAACCGGGGGGGCAGATACGCAGTATTTT	CASSLTGGADTQYF
.	13	.	TRBV6-5	TRBJ1-1	TGTGCCAGCAGTTACTCCGACAGGACGGGAGCTTTCTTT	CASSYSDRTGAFF
TRBD2	14	.	TRBV5-5	TRBJ2-7	TGTGCCAGCAGCCTCCGGACTAGTGGTGGCGAGCAGTACTTC	CASSLRTSGGEQYF
TRBD1	15	.	TRBV18	TRBJ1-4	TGTGCCAGCTCACCACCCGGGACAGCTAATGAAAAACTGTTTTTT	CASSPPGTANEKLFF
.	14	.	TRBV5-1	TRBJ2-1	TGCGCCAGCAGCTTGGGACATACTAACAATGAGCAGTTCTTC	CASSLGHTNNEQFF
.	15	.	TRBV4-1	TRBJ1-2	TGCGCCAGCAGCCAAGATCCGACATTAAACTATGGCTACACCTTC	CASSQDPTLNYGYTF
.	15	.	TRBV18	TRBJ1-1	TGTGCCAGCTCACCATTGCGGGACATGAACACTGAAGCTTTCTTT	CASSPLRDMNTEAFF
TRBD1	14	.	TRBV7-2	TRBJ2-5	TGTGCCAGCAGCTCGACAGGGACGATTGAGACCCAGTACTTC	CASSSTGTIETQYF
.	14	few	TRBV7-3	TRBJ1-1	TGTGCCAGCAGCCAACAGGGTTCGAACACTGAAGCTTTCTTT	CASSQQGSNTEAFF
.	16	.	TRBV7-3	TRBJ2-3	TGTGCCAGCAGCTTAACCGGGACTAAGACAGGAGATACGCAGTATTTT	CASSLTGTKTGDTQYF
TRBD1	14	.	TRBV28	TRBJ2-7	TGTGCCAGCACTTCGGACAGGGTTGTTGCCGAGCAGTACTTC	CASTSDRVVAEQYF
.	17	.	TRBV5-4	TRBJ1-2	TGTGCCAGCAGCTTGGGAGGGTCGGCAAGGCGGGTCGACGGCTACACCTTC	CASSLGGSARRVDGYTF
.	13	.	TRBV18	TRBJ1-4	TGTGCCAGCTCACCCCAGGGCGATGAAAAACTGTTTTTT	CASSPQGDEKLFF
.	16	.	TRBV11-2	TRBJ2-1	TGTGCCAGCAGCCTCGGAAACAGGGTTAGGGACAATGAGCAGTTCTTC	CASSLGNRVRDNEQFF